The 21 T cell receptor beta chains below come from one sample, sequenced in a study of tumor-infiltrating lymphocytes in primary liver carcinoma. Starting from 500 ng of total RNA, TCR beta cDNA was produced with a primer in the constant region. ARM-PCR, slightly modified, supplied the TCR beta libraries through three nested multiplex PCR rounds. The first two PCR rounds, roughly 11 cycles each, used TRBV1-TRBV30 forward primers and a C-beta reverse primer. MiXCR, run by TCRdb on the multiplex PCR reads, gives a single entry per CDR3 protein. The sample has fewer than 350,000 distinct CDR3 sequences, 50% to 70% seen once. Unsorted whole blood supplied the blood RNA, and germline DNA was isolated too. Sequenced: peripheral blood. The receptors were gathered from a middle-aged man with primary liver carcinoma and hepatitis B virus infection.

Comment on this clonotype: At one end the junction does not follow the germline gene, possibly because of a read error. CDR3 loop: CASSLVRPRYEQVF. CDR3 nucleotide sequence: TGTGCCAGCAGCTTAGTGCGCCCTAGATATGAGCAGGTCTTC. The chain couples TRBV11-1 to TRBJ2-1; unclear D gene. Germline loops: CDR1 SGHAT, CDR2 FQDESV (reference sequence). The CDR3 spans 14 residues.

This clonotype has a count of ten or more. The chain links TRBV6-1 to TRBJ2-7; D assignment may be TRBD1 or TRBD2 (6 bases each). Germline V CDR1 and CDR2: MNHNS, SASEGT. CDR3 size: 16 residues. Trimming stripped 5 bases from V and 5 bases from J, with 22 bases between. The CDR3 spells CASSTPRRGRPHEQYF. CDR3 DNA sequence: TGTGCCAGCAGTACCCCCCGGAGGGGGAGACCCCACGAGCAGTACTTC.

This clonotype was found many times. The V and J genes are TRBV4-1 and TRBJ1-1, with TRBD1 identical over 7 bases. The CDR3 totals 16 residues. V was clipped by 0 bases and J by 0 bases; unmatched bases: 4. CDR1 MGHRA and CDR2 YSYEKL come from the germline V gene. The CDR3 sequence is CASSQERGRVNTEAFF. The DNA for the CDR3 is TGCGCCAGCAGCCAAGAAAGGGGGCGGGTGAACACTGAAGCTTTCTTT.

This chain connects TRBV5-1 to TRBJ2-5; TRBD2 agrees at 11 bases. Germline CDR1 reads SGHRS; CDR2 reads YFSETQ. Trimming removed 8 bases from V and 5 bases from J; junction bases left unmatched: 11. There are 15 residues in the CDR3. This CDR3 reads CASSQLAGVGETQYF. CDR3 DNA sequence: TGCGCCAGTAGCCAACTAGCGGGAGTTGGGGAGACCCAGTACTTC. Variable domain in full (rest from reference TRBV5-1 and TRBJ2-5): KAGVTQTPRYLIKTRGQQVTLSCSPISGHRSVSWYQQTPGQGLQFLFEYFSETQRNKGNFPGRFSGRQFSNSRSEMNVSTLELGDSALYLCASSQLAGVGETQYFGPGTRLLVL.

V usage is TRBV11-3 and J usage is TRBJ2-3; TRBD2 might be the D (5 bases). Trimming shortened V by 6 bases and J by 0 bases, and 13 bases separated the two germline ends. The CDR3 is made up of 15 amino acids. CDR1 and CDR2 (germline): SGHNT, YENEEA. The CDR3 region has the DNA TGTGCCAGCAGTTCTAGCAAGGTGAGCACAGATACGCAGTATTTT. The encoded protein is CASSSSKVSTDTQYF.

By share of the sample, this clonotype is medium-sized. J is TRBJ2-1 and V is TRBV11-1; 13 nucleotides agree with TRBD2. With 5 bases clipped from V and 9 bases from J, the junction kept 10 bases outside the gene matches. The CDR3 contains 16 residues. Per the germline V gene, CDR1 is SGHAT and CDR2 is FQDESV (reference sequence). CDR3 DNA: TGTGCCAGCAGCCAAAGGACTAGCGGGAGTTGGGGTGAGCAGTTCTTC. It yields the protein CASSQRTSGSWGEQFF.

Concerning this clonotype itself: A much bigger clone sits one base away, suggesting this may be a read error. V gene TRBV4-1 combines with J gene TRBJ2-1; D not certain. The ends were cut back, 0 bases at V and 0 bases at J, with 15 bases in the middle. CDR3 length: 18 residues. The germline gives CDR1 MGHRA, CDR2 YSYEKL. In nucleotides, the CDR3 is TGCGCCAGCAGCCAAGAAGTAGCTAGGAAAAGCTCCTACAATGAGCAGTTCTTC. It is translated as CASSQEVARKSSYNEQFF.

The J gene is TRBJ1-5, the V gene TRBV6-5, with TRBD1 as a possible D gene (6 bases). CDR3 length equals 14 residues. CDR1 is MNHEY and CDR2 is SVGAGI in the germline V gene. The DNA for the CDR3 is TGTGTCAGTAGTTACTTAGGGGGGAATCAGCCCCAGCATTTT. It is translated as CVSSYLGGNQPQHF.

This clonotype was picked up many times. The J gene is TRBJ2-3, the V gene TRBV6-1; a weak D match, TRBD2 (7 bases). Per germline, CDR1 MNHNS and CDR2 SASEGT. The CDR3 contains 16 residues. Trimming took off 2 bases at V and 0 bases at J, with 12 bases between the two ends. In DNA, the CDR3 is TGTGCCAGCAGTGAATTGGAGGGGGGGAGCACAGATACGCAGTATTTT. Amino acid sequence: CASSELEGGSTDTQYF.

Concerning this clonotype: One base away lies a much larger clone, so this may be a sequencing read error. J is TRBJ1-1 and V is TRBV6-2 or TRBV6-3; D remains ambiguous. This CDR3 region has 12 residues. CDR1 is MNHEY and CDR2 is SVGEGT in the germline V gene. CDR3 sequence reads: CASTSSYSAASF. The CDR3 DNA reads TGTGCCAGCACCTCAAGCTACAGCGCCGCTTCCTTT.

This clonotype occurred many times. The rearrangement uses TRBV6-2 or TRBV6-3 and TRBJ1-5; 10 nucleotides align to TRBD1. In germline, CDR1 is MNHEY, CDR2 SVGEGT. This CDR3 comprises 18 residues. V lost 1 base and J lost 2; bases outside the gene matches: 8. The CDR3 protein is CASSYWSGQGTGNQPQHF. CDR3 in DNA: TGTGCCAGCAGTTACTGGTCGGGACAGGGGACGGGCAATCAGCCCCAGCATTTT.

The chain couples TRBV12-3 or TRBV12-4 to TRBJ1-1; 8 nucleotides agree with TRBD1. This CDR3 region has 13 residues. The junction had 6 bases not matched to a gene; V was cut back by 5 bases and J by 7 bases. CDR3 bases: TGTGCCAGCAGTGAAGGGACAGGCAATGAAGCTTTCTTT. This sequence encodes CASSEGTGNEAFF.

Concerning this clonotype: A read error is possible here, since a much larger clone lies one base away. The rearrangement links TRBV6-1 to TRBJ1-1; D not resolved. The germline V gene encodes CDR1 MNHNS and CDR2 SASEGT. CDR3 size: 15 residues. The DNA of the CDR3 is TGTGCCAGCAGTGACGTCGGGATCCCGAACACTGAAGCTATCTTT. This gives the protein CASSDVGIPNTEAIF.

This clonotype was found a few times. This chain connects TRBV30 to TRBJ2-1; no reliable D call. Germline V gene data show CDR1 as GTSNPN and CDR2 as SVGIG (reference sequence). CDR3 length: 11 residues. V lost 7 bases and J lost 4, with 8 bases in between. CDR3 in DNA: TGTGCCTTTATAACTTACAATGAGCAGTTCTTC. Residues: CAFITYNEQFF.

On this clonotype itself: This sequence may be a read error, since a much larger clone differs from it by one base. CDR3 in amino acids: CSVDCGSSDTQYF. The CDR3, as DNA: TGCAGCGTTGATTGCGGGAGCTCAGATACGCAGTATTTT. The V gene is TRBV29-1, the J gene TRBJ2-3, with TRBD2 matching 7 bases. The germline V gene has CDR1 SQVTM and CDR2 ANQGSEA. CDR3 length: 13 residues. V was pared by 3 bases and J by 4 bases, with 4 bases of the junction left unmatched.

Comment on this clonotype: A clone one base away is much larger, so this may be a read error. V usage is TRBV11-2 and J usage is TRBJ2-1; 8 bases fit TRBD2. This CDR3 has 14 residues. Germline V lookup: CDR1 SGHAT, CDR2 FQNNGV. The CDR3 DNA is TGTGCCACGCGGGGGGCCGTTTCCTACAATGAGCAGTCCTTC. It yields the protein CATRGAVSYNEQSF.

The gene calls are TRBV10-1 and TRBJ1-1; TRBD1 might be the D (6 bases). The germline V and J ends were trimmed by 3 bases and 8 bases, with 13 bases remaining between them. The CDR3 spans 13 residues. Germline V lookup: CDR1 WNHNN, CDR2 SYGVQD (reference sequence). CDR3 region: CASSEPGATEAFF. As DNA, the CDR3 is TGCGCCAGCAGTGAACCGGGGGCGACGGAAGCTTTCTTT.

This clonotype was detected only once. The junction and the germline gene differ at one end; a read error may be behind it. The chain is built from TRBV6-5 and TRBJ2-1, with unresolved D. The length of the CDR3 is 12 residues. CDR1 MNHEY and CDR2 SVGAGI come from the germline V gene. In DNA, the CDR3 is TGTGCCAGCAGTTCCACCTACAATGAGCTGTTCTTC. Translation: CASSSTYNELFF.

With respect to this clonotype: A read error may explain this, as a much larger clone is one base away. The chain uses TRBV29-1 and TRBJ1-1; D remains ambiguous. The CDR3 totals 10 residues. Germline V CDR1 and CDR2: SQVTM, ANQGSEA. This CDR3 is CSAVNSEAFF. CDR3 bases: TGCAGCGCAGTGAACTCTGAAGCTTTCTTT.

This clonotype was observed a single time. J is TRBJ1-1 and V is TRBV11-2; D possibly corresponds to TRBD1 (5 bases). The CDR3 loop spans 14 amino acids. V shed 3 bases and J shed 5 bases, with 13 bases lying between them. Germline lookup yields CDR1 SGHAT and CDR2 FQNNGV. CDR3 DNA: TGTGCCAGCAGCTTGACATGGGGGGAAACTGAAGCTTTCTTT. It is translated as CASSLTWGETEAFF.

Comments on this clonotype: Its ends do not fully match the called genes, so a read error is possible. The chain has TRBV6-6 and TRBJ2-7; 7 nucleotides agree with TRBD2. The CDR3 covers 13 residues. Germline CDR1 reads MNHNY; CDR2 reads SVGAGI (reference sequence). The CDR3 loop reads CASKWEGSYEHYF. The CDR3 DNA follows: TGTGCCAGCAAGTGGGAGGGCTCCTACGAGCATTACTTC.